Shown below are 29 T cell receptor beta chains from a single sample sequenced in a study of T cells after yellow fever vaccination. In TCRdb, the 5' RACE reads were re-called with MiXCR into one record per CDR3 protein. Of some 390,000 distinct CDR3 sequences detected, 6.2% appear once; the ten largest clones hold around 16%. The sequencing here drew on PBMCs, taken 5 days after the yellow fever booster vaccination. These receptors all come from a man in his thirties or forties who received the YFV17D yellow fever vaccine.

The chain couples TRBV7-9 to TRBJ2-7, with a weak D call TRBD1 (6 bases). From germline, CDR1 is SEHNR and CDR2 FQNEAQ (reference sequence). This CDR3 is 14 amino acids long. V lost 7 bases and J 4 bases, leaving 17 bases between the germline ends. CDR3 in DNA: TGTGCCAGCACTACGGAACAGGGCCCTTACGAGCAGTACTTC. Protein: CASTTEQGPYEQYF. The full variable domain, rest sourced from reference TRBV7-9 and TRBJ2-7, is DTGVSQNPRHKITKRGQNVTFRCDPISEHNRLYWYRQTLGQGPEFLTYFQNEAQLEKSRLLSDRFSAERPKGSFSTLEIQRTEQGDSAMYLCASTTEQGPYEQYFGPGTRLTVT.

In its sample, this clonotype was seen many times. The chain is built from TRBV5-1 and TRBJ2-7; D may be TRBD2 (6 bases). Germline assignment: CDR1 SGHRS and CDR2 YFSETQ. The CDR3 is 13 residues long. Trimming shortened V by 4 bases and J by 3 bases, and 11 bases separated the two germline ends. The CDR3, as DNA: TGCGCCAGCAGCGTAGCGGAGATCTACGAGCAGTACTTC. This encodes CASSVAEIYEQYF. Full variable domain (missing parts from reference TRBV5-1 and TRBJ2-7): KAGVTQTPRYLIKTRGQQVTLSCSPISGHRSVSWYQQTPGQGLQFLFEYFSETQRNKGNFPGRFSGRQFSNSRSEMNVSTLELGDSALYLCASSVAEIYEQYFGPGTRLTVT.

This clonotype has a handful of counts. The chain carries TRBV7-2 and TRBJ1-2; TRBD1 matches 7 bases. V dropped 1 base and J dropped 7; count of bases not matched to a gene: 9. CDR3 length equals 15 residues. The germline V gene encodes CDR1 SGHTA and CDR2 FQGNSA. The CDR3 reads CASSLETGINSGYTF. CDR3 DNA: TGTGCCAGCAGCTTAGAGACAGGGATAAATAGTGGCTACACCTTC.

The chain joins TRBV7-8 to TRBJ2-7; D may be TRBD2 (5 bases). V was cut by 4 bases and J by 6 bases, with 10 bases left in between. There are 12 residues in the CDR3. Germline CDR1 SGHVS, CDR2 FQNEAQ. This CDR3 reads CASSSGGGEQYF. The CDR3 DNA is TGTGCCAGCAGCTCCGGTGGAGGCGAGCAGTACTTC.

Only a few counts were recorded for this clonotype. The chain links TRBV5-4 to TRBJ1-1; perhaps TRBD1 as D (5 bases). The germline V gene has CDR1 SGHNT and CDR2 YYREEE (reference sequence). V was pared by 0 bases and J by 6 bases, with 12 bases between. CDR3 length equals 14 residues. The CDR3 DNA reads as TGTGCCAGCAGCTTGGACAGGCCAGGGTCTGAAGCTTTCTTT. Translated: CASSLDRPGSEAFF.

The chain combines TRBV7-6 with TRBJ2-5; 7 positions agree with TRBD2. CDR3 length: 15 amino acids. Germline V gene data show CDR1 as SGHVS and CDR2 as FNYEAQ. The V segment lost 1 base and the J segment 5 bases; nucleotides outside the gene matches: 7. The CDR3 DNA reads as TGTGCCAGCAGCTTAGGGTCCGCGGGAGTGGAGACCCAGTACTTC. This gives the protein CASSLGSAGVETQYF.

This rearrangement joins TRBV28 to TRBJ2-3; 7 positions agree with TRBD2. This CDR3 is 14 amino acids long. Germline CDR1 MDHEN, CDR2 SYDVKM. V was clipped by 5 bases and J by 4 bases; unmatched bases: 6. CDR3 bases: TGTGCCAGCAGTCAGGGCGGGAGTGCAGATACGCAGTATTTT. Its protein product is CASSQGGSADTQYF.

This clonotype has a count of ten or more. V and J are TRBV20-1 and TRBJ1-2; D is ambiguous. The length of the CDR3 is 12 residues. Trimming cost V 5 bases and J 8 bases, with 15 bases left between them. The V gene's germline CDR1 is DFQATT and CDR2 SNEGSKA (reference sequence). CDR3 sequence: CSALKGFGGYTF. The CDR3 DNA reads TGCAGTGCTCTAAAGGGTTTCGGAGGCTACACCTTC.

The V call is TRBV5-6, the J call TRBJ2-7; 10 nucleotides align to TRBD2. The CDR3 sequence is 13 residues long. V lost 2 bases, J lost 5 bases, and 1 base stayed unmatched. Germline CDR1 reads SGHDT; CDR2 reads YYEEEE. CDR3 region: CASSFGTSDEQYF. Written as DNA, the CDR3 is TGTGCCAGCAGCTTCGGGACTAGCGACGAGCAGTACTTC. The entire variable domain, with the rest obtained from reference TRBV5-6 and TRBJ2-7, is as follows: DAGVTQSPTHLIKTRGQQVTLRCSPKSGHDTVSWYQQALGQGPQFIFQYYEEEERQRGNFPDRFSGHQFPNYSSELNVNALLLGDSALYLCASSFGTSDEQYFGPGTRLTVT.

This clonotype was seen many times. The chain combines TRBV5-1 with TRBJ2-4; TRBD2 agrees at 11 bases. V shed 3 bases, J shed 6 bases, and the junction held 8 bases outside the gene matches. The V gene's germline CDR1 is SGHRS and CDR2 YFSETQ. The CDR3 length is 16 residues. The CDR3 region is CASSSGSSGRRNIQYF. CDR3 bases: TGCGCCAGCAGCTCCGGATCTAGCGGGAGGAGAAACATTCAGTACTTC.

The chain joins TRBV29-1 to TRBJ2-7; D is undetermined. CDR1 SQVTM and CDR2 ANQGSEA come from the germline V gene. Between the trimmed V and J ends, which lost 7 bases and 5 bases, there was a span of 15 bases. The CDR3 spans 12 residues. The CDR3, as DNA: TGCAGCGCCCTAACAACCCTCGACGAGCAGTACTTC. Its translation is CSALTTLDEQYF.

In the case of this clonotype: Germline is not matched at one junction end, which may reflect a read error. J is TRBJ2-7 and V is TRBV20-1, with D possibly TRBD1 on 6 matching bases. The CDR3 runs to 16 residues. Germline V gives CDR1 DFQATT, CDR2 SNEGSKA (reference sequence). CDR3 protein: CCARGTGTKADYEQYF. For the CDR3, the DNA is TGCTGTGCTAGAGGTACCGGGACAAAAGCCGATTACGAGCAGTACTTC.

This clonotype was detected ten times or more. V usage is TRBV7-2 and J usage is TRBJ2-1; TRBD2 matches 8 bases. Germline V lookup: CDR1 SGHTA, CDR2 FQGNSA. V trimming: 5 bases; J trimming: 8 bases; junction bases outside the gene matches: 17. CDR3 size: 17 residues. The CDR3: CASSPNGLASSGDEQFF. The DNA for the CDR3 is TGTGCCAGCAGCCCCAATGGACTAGCTTCCTCAGGGGATGAGCAGTTCTTC. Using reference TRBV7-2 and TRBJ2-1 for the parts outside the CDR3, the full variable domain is GAGVSQSPSNKVTEKGKDVELRCDPISGHTALYWYRQSLGQGLEFLIYFQGNSAPDKSGLPSDRFSAERTGGSVSTLTIQRTQQEDSAVYLCASSPNGLASSGDEQFFGPGTRLTVL.

This CDR3 is CASSFRLGLGETQYF. DNA of the CDR3: TGTGCCAGCAGTTTTCGCCTGGGATTGGGAGAGACCCAGTACTTC. V and J are TRBV28 and TRBJ2-5; D unclear. Between the trimmed V and J ends, which lost 3 bases and 4 bases, there was a span of 15 bases. Germline CDR1 is MDHEN and CDR2 is SYDVKM. There are 15 residues in the CDR3.

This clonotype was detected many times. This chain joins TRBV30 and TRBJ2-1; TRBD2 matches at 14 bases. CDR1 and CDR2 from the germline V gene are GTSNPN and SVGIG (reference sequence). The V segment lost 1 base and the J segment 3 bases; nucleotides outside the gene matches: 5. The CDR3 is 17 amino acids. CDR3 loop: CAWSGGLAGALYNEQFF. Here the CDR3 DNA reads TGTGCCTGGAGTGGGGGACTAGCGGGAGCCCTCTACAATGAGCAGTTCTTC.

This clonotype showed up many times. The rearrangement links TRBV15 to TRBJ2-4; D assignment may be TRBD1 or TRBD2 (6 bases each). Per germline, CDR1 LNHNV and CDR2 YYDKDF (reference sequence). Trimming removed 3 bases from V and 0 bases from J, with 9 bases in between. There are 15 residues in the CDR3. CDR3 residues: CATSSAGQAKNIQYF. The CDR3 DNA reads TGTGCCACCAGCAGCGCGGGACAAGCCAAAAACATTCAGTACTTC.

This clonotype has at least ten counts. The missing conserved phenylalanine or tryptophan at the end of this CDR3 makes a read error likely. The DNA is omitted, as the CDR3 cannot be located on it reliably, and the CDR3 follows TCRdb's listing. The CDR3 reads CASSPSPGQGTL. The chain carries TRBV6-6 and TRBJ2-1; TRBD1, as called in the table, went unchecked against the DNA. CDR1 and CDR2 from the germline V gene are MNHNY and SVGAGI (reference sequence). Ends included, the CDR3 has 12 residues.

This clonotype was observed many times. CDR3 protein: CSAVLGQGTSPLHF. CDR3 bases: TGCAGTGCTGTACTAGGACAGGGGACTTCACCCCTCCACTTT. The chain uses TRBV20-1 and TRBJ1-6, with 9 bases aligning to TRBD1. V dropped 5 bases and J dropped 9; count of bases not matched to a gene: 8. The CDR3 consists of 14 residues. The germline V gene has CDR1 DFQATT and CDR2 SNEGSKA (reference sequence).

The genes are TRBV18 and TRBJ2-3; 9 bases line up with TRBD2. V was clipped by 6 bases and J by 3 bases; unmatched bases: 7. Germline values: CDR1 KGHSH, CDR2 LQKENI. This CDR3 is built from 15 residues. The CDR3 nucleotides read TGTGCCAGCTCCCGCCAGCGGGAGGTTACAGATACGCAGTATTTT. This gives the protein CASSRQREVTDTQYF.

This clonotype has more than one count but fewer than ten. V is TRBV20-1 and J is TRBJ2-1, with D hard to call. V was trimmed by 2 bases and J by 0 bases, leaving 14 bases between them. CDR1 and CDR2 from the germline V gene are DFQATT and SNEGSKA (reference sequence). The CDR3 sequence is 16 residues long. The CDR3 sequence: CSARSLPHGSYNEQFF. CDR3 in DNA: TGCAGTGCTAGATCCCTGCCTCATGGCTCCTACAATGAGCAGTTCTTC.

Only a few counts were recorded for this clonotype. In DNA, the CDR3 is TGCGCCAGCAGCCCTAGCGGGAGCTTTCACGAGCAGTACTTC. Residues: CASSPSGSFHEQYF. The gene calls are TRBV10-1 and TRBJ2-7, with 10 bases aligning to TRBD2. CDR1 is WNHNN and CDR2 is SYGVQD in the germline V gene (reference sequence). V lost 6 bases, J lost 5 bases, and 7 bases stayed unmatched. The CDR3 is made up of 14 amino acids.

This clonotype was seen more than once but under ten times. The CDR3 region is CAWSPPSAGQGGTDTQYF. The CDR3, as DNA: TGTGCCTGGAGCCCTCCTTCAGCGGGACAGGGTGGCACAGATACGCAGTATTTT. V is TRBV30 and J is TRBJ2-3, with TRBD1 matching over 9 bases. Trimming at V came to 3 bases and at J to 1 base, leaving 14 bases not matched to a gene. Per the germline V gene, CDR1 is GTSNPN and CDR2 is SVGIG (reference sequence). The CDR3 runs to 18 residues. The full variable domain, with the rest looked up from reference TRBV30 and TRBJ2-3, is SQTIHQWPATLVQPVGSPLSLECTVEGTSNPNLYWYRQAAGRGLQLLFYSVGIGQISSEVPQNLSASRPQDRQFILSSKKLLLSDSGFYLCAWSPPSAGQGGTDTQYFGPGTRLTVL.

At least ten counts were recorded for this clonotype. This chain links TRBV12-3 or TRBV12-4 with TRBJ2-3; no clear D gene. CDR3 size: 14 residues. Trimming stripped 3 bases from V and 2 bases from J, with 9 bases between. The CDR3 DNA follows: TGTGCCAGCAGTTTTTTGGCGAACACAGATACGCAGTATTTT. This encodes CASSFLANTDTQYF.

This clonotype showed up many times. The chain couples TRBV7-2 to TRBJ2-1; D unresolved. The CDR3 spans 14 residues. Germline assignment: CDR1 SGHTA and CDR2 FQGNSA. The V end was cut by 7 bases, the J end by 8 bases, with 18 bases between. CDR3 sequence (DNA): TGTGCCAGCACCGCATTTCGGGCATCTCATGAGCAGTTCTTC. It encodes CASTAFRASHEQFF.

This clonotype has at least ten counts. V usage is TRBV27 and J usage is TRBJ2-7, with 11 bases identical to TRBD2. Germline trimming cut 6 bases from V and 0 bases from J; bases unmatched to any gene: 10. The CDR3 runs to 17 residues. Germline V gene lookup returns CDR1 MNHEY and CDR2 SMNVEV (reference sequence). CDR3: CASRGLAGGLSSYEQYF. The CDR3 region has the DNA TGTGCCAGCAGAGGCCTAGCGGGAGGTCTTAGCTCCTACGAGCAGTACTTC.

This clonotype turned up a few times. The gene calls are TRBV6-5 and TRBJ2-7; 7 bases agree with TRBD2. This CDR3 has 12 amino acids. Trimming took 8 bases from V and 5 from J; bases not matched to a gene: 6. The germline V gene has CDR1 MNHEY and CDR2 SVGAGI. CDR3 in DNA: TGTGCCAGCGGGCGGGACTACCACGAGCAGTACTTC. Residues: CASGRDYHEQYF.

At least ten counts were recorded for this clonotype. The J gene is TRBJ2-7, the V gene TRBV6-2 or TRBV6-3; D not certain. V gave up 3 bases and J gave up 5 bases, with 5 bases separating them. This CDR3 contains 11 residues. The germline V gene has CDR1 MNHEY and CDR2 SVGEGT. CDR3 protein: CASSYRDEQYF. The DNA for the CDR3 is TGTGCCAGCAGTTATCGTGACGAGCAGTACTTC.

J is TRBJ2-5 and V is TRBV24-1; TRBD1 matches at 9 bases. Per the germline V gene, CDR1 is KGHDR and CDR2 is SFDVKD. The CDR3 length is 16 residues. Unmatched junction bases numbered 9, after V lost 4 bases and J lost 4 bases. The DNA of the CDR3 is TGTGCCACCAGTGAACCACCGGGACAGGGTTCAGAGACCCAGTACTTC. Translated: CATSEPPGQGSETQYF.

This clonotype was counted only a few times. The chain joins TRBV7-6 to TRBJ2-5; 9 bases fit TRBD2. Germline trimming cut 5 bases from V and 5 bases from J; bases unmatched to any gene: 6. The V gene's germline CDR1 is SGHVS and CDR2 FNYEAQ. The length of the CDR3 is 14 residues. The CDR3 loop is CASSPSGVGETQYF. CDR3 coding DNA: TGTGCCAGCAGCCCTAGCGGGGTCGGGGAGACCCAGTACTTC. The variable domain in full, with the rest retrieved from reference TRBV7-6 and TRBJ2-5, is GAGVSQSPRYKVTKRGQDVALRCDPISGHVSLYWYRQALGQGPEFLTYFNYEAQQDKSGLPNDRFSAERPEGSISTLTIQRTEQRDSAMYRCASSPSGVGETQYFGPGTRLLVL.